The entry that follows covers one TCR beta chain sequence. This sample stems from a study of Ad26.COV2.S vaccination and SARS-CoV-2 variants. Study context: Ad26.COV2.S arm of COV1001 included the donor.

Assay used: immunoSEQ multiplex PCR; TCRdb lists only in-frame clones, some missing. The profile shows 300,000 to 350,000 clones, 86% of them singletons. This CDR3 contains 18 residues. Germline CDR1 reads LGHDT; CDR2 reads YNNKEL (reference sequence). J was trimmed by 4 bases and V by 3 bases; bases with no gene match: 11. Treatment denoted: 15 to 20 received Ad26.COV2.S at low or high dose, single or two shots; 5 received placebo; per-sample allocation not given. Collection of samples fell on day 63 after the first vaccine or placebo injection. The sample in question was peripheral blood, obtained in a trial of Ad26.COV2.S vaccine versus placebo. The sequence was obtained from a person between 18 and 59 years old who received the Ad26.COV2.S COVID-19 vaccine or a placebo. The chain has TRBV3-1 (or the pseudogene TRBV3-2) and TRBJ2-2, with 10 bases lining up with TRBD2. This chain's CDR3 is CASSQRGLAGAPTGELFF. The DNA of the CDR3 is TGTGCCAGCAGCCAGAGGGGGCTAGCGGGGGCCCCCACCGGGGAGCTGTTTTTT.